One and the same sample provided the 30 T cell receptor beta chains below, sequenced in a study of human T cells and chemical hapten exposure. TCRdb re-called the RACE reads with MiXCR, one entry per CDR3 protein. This sample yields 80,000 to 95,000 distinct CDR3 sequences, of which about 11% are seen a single time; roughly 2.2% belongs to the top ten. Time point of the sample: patch test 2, 6 weeks after DPC sensitization. Treatment described: therapeutic diphenylcyclopropenone sensitization with weekly scalp DPC. Sequencing used whole blood, obtained in connection with sensitization to the hapten diphenylcyclopropenone (DPC). The origin of the receptors is a man aged 35 to 55 with alopecia areata. Some clones in this sample may be carry-over from other donors' samples.

J is TRBJ2-7 and V is TRBV14, with D unresolved. Germline assignment: CDR1 SGHDN and CDR2 FVKESK. Trimming shortened V by 4 bases and J by 2 bases, and 21 bases separated the two germline ends. The CDR3 is 17 residues long. Here the CDR3 reads CASSLIWFGLLTYEQYV. The CDR3 coding sequence is TGTGCCAGCAGCCTAATATGGTTCGGATTACTAACCTACGAGCAGTACGTC.

This rearrangement joins TRBV3-1 to TRBJ2-3; D may be TRBD2 (5 bases). Trimming stripped 4 bases from V and 2 bases from J, with 16 bases between. The germline V gene has CDR1 LGHDT and CDR2 YNNKEL (reference sequence). The CDR3 length is 16 residues. CDR3: CASSPQLGAATDTQYF. The CDR3 bases are TGTGCCAGCAGCCCCCAACTTGGAGCGGCCACAGATACGCAGTATTTT.

Details on this clonotype: One end of the junction is discordant with germline, which a read error may explain. CDR3 protein: CASSPPQGTGFETQYF. In DNA form, the CDR3 reads TGTGCCAGCTCTCCACCACAGGGGACCGGCTTTGAGACCCAGTACTTC. The J gene is TRBJ2-5, the V gene TRBV18; TRBD1 agrees at 7 bases. Germline V gene sequence: CDR1 KGHSH, CDR2 LQKENI. CDR3 size: 16 residues.

This clonotype was seen a few times. The chain links TRBV21-1 to TRBJ1-3. TRBV21-1 corresponds to a pseudogene. The CDR3 covers 15 residues. DNA of the CDR3: TGTGCCAGCAGCAAAGAGTCCAGCTCTGGAAACACCATATATTTT. This gives the protein CASSKESSSGNTIYF.

This clonotype came up many times. The rearrangement joins TRBV13 to TRBJ2-7; D is undetermined. The CDR3 is 14 residues long. Germline CDR1 is PRHDT and CDR2 is FYEKMQ (reference sequence). Trimming stripped 5 bases from V and 4 bases from J, with 15 bases between. The CDR3 here is CASSPPQKPYEQYV. DNA for the CDR3: TGTGCCAGCAGCCCCCCCCAGAAGCCTTACGAGCAGTACGTC.

There are many counts of this clonotype. The chain combines TRBV28 with TRBJ1-3; D uncertain. V lost 3 bases and J 1 base, leaving 19 bases between the germline ends. Germline CDR1 and CDR2: MDHEN and SYDVKM. CDR3 length: 18 amino acids. As DNA, the CDR3 is TGTGCCAGCAGTTTCAGCGTCGTCTCCGCCGATTCTGGAAACACCATATATTTT. Its protein is CASSFSVVSADSGNTIYF. Supplemented by reference TRBV28 and TRBJ1-3, the full variable domain reads DVKVTQSSRYLVKRTGEKVFLECVQDMDHENMFWYRQDPGLGLRLIYFSYDVKMKEKGDIPEGYSVSREKKERFSLILESASTNQTSMYLCASSFSVVSADSGNTIYFGEGSWLTVV.

V usage is TRBV3-1 and J usage is TRBJ2-7; 8 bases match TRBD1. V lost 5 bases to trimming and J lost 4 bases; unmatched junction nucleotides: 7. CDR1 and CDR2 (germline): LGHDT, YNNKEL (reference sequence). The CDR3 extends over 14 amino acids. The CDR3 nucleotides are TGTGCCAGCAGCAACTCGGGACAGGATTACGAGCAGTACTTC. Amino acid sequence: CASSNSGQDYEQYF.

This clonotype was observed a few times. This chain uses TRBV5-1 with TRBJ1-4; D gene unclear. V was trimmed by 0 bases and J by 3 bases, leaving 6 bases between them. Germline lookup yields CDR1 SGHRS and CDR2 YFSETQ. There are 14 residues in the CDR3. The CDR3 sequence is CASSLGAANEKLFF. For the CDR3, the DNA is TGCGCCAGCAGCTTGGGGGCTGCTAATGAAAAACTGTTTTTT.

This clonotype showed up many times. The J gene is TRBJ2-1, the V gene TRBV6-5; 7 bases map to TRBD1. Trimming removed 4 bases from V and 6 bases from J; junction bases left unmatched: 9. CDR1 is MNHEY and CDR2 is SVGAGI in the germline V gene. The CDR3 sequence is 15 residues long. The CDR3 DNA follows: TGTGCCAGCAGTTCGGGGACAGCGGACCTCAATGAGCAGTTCTTC. This sequence encodes CASSSGTADLNEQFF.

This clonotype occurred many times. This chain connects TRBV7-9 to TRBJ2-3; 12 bases align to TRBD2. The V and J ends lost 1 base and 5 bases, in that order; junction bases with no gene match: 4. The CDR3 sequence is 16 residues long. Germline V gives CDR1 SEHNR, CDR2 FQNEAQ (reference sequence). The CDR3 sequence: CASSLGWTSGEDTQYF. The CDR3 nucleotides are TGTGCCAGCAGCTTAGGATGGACTAGCGGGGAAGATACGCAGTATTTT.

This clonotype has ten or more counts. V and J are TRBV16 and TRBJ1-4; D gene uncertain. Germline V gives CDR1 KGHSY, CDR2 FQNENV. V was cut by 0 bases and J by 7 bases, with 12 bases left in between. This CDR3 region has 15 residues. This chain's CDR3 is CASSQSGQGGEKLFF. In DNA, the CDR3 is TGTGCCAGCAGCCAATCAGGGCAAGGAGGTGAAAAACTGTTTTTT.

This clonotype has only a few counts. The rearrangement links TRBV28 to TRBJ1-5; 8 nucleotides align to TRBD1. CDR3 length equals 16 residues. CDR1 MDHEN and CDR2 SYDVKM come from the germline V gene. With 6 bases clipped from V and 2 bases from J, the junction kept 9 bases outside the gene matches. As DNA, the CDR3 is TGTGCCAGCAGGGACAGGGTGCGGCTGGGCAATCAGCCCCAGCATTTT. Translating gives CASRDRVRLGNQPQHF.

The table lists this clonotype with a few counts. V usage is TRBV12-3 or TRBV12-4 and J usage is TRBJ1-1; the D gene is possibly TRBD1 (5 bases). Trimming took off 5 bases at V and 10 bases at J, with 20 bases between the two ends. There are 14 residues in the CDR3. DNA of the CDR3: TGTGCCAGCAGTCCCCACTCGACGGGACGGGGAGCTTTCTTT. This codes for CASSPHSTGRGAFF.

The rearrangement joins TRBV6-5 to TRBJ2-5; 9 bases agree with TRBD2. The germline gives CDR1 MNHEY, CDR2 SVGAGI. This CDR3 contains 15 residues. The junction had 9 bases not matched to a gene; V was cut back by 4 bases and J by 6 bases. CDR3 in amino acids: CASSLLAGVVKTQYF. The DNA for the CDR3 is TGTGCCAGCAGTTTGTTAGCGGGAGTCGTCAAGACCCAGTACTTC.

The rearrangement links TRBV4-1 to TRBJ2-1, with 7 bases fitting TRBD2. Trimming cost V 4 bases and J 6 bases; bases outside gene matches: 15. Germline loops: CDR1 MGHRA, CDR2 YSYEKL. The CDR3 totals 17 residues. CDR3 coding DNA: TGCGCCAGCAGCCGACCGGATGGCGGGAGTCTGGGCAATGAGCAGTTCTTC. This sequence encodes CASSRPDGGSLGNEQFF.

The chain joins TRBV6-5 to TRBJ2-7, with 10 bases matching TRBD2. The CDR3 length is 14 residues. Germline V CDR1 and CDR2: MNHEY, SVGAGI. With 8 bases clipped from V and 3 bases from J, the junction kept 7 bases outside the gene matches. The CDR3 spells CASLIAGGFYEQYV. The DNA of the CDR3 is TGTGCCAGCTTAATAGCGGGAGGTTTCTACGAGCAGTACGTC.

This clonotype has more than one count but fewer than ten. This chain joins TRBV10-3 and TRBJ2-4; the D is unclear. V shed 6 bases and J shed 7 bases, with 16 bases lying between them. Germline V gives CDR1 ENHRY, CDR2 SYGVKD. This CDR3 region has 14 residues. CDR3 region: CAISAEPQWNIQYF. Written as DNA, the CDR3 is TGTGCCATCAGCGCCGAGCCCCAGTGGAACATTCAGTACTTC.

This clonotype was detected many times. The CDR3 region has the DNA TGTGCCAGCTCACTGGGACAGAATAATTCACCCCTCCACTTT. It is translated as CASSLGQNNSPLHF. The V gene is TRBV18, the J gene TRBJ1-6; 7 bases align to TRBD1. Germline V gene sequence: CDR1 KGHSH, CDR2 LQKENI. V lost 4 bases and J lost 5; bases outside the gene matches: 2. The CDR3 is 14 residues long.

This clonotype came up many times. J is TRBJ2-6 and V is TRBV11-2; tentative D call: TRBD1 (6 bases). Germline V gene data show CDR1 as SGHAT and CDR2 as FQNNGV. The CDR3 runs to 16 residues. V dropped 5 bases and J dropped 4 bases, with 15 bases sitting between them. CDR3 DNA sequence: TGTGCCAGCAGCATAATGGGGGCTCAGGGGGCCAACGTCCTGACTTTC. Translated: CASSIMGAQGANVLTF.

The chain is built from TRBV6-2 or TRBV6-3 and TRBJ2-6; TRBD1 matches 8 bases. With 2 bases clipped from V and 4 bases from J, the junction kept 7 bases outside the gene matches. Germline-derived CDR1 and CDR2 are MNHEY and SVGEGT. This CDR3 has 17 amino acids. Written as DNA, the CDR3 is TGTGCCAGCAGTTACCTCAGGGGGCGCACCGGGGCCAACGTCCTGACTTTC. This translates into CASSYLRGRTGANVLTF.

Only a few counts were recorded for this clonotype. V and J are TRBV4-2 and TRBJ2-7; no reliable D call. V was trimmed by 3 bases and J by 3 bases, leaving 15 bases between them. Germline CDR1 reads LGHNA; CDR2 reads YNFKEQ. The CDR3 totals 15 residues. CDR3 region: CASSQGPIYIYEQYV. CDR3 nucleotides: TGTGCCAGCAGCCAGGGTCCCATTTATATCTACGAGCAGTACGTC.

The chain recombines TRBV5-1 with TRBJ2-1; possible D gene TRBD2, 5 bases. Germline-derived CDR1 and CDR2 are SGHRS and YFSETQ. The CDR3 spans 15 residues. V shed 0 bases and J shed 2 bases, with 9 bases lying between them. CDR3 amino acids: CASSLVPGTYNEQFF. The CDR3 DNA reads TGCGCCAGCAGCTTGGTTCCCGGGACCTACAATGAGCAGTTCTTC.

This clonotype was detected ten times or more. The genes are TRBV5-4 and TRBJ2-3; D gene ambiguous. V was trimmed by 4 bases and J by 2 bases, leaving 8 bases between them. CDR3 length: 13 residues. Germline V gene sequence: CDR1 SGHNT, CDR2 YYREEE (reference sequence). The DNA of the CDR3 is TGTGCCAGCAGCCTTAGTATCACAGATACGCAGTATTTT. It encodes CASSLSITDTQYF.

This clonotype appeared many times. The chain employs TRBV20-1 and TRBJ1-1, with D unresolved. The V gene's germline CDR1 is DFQATT and CDR2 SNEGSKA (reference sequence). The CDR3 sequence is 10 residues long. Trimming took 5 bases from V and 7 from J, leaving 8 bases between them. Written as DNA, the CDR3 is TGCAGTGCTCTGACGGGTGAAGCTTTCTTT. Amino acids: CSALTGEAFF.

J is TRBJ2-7 and V is TRBV28; TRBD2 matches at 9 bases. The CDR3 is made up of 16 amino acids. CDR1 and CDR2 from the germline V gene are MDHEN and SYDVKM. V shed 4 bases and J 6 bases; nucleotides not matched to a gene: 13. The chain's CDR3 is CASSSLKRGRASEQYV. CDR3 in DNA: TGTGCCAGCAGTTCCCTAAAGCGCGGGAGGGCCTCCGAGCAGTACGTC.

This clonotype occurred a few times. The chain has TRBV6-5 and TRBJ1-2; no firm D call. The germline V gene encodes CDR1 MNHEY and CDR2 SVGAGI. The CDR3 loop spans 13 amino acids. V lost 5 bases and J lost 4, with 11 bases in between. CDR3 in amino acids: CASSLTTRYGYTF. CDR3 in DNA: TGTGCCAGCAGTCTGACAACTCGCTATGGCTACACCTTC.

This clonotype was picked up a small number of times. The CDR3 protein is CASSLAGVTGELFF. The CDR3, as DNA: TGTGCCAGCAGCTTGGCTGGGGTTACCGGGGAGCTGTTTTTT. The J gene is TRBJ2-2, the V gene TRBV5-4, with D hard to call. V was pared by 0 bases and J by 5 bases, with 8 bases between. Germline loops: CDR1 SGHNT, CDR2 YYREEE (reference sequence). The CDR3 runs to 14 residues. The whole variable domain, remainder taken from reference TRBV5-4 and TRBJ2-2, is ETGVTQSPTHLIKTRGQQVTLRCSSQSGHNTVSWYQQALGQGPQFIFQYYREEENGRGNFPPRFSGLQFPNYSSELNVNALELDDSALYLCASSLAGVTGELFFGEGSRLTVL.

There are a few counts of this clonotype. This chain joins TRBV7-2 and TRBJ2-7; TRBD1 aligns across 7 bases. The CDR3 runs 14 residues. Germline CDR1 is SGHTA and CDR2 is FQGNSA. With 3 bases clipped from V and 2 bases from J, the junction kept 4 bases outside the gene matches. The CDR3 loop reads CASSLSGQAYEQYF. DNA for the CDR3: TGTGCCAGCAGCTTGAGTGGACAGGCCTACGAGCAGTACTTC.

This clonotype was picked up a small number of times. J is TRBJ2-5 and V is TRBV6-1; 11 nucleotides agree with TRBD1. V lost 6 bases, J lost 5 bases, and 8 bases stayed unmatched. This CDR3 has 15 residues. CDR1 is MNHNS and CDR2 is SASEGT in the germline V gene. The CDR3 nucleotides read TGTGCCAGCAGCGCCAGGACAGGGGGCGACGAGACCCAGTACTTC. Amino acids: CASSARTGGDETQYF.

The V and J genes are TRBV6-5 and TRBJ2-1, with 7 nucleotides matching TRBD2. The germline V gene has CDR1 MNHEY and CDR2 SVGAGI. The CDR3 runs 16 residues. The V gene end was trimmed by 5 bases and the J gene end by 9 bases; junction bases not matched to a gene: 16. The CDR3 nucleotides read TGTGCCAGCAGTCCCGGGGTAGCGGGCGTGCTGGGTGAGCAGTTCTTC. Encoded protein: CASSPGVAGVLGEQFF.